These T cell receptor beta chains were read from a single sample in a study of blood T cells in healthy people across ages. TCRdb re-called the 5' RACE reads through MiXCR, storing one row per CDR3 protein. Of over 1,300,000 distinct CDR3 sequences listed, around 59% are singletons. The specimen sequenced was blood. The receptors derive from a man younger than 35 in good health. Both conserved end residues are part of each CDR3. A D gene is named only where the DNA matches it firmly. Clone size is shown for a subset of rows, as once, few, many or a class of expanded clone.

J gene: TRBJ2-2
clone size: .
D gene: .
CDR3 length: 16
V gene: TRBV20-1
CDR3 DNA: TGCAGTGCTAACCTATGGGGACGGAGGAACACCGGGGAGCTGTTTTTT
CDR3 protein: CSANLWGRRNTGELFF

J gene: TRBJ2-7
clone size: few
D gene: .
CDR3 length: 13
V gene: TRBV6-5
CDR3 DNA: TGTGCCAGCGGTGAGGACAGCCCAACGAGCAAGTACTTC
CDR3 protein: CASGEDSPTSKYF

J gene: TRBJ2-5
clone size: .
D gene: .
CDR3 length: 14
V gene: TRBV2
CDR3 DNA: TGTGCCAGCAGTGAATTTCAGGGGCAAGAGACCCAGTACTTC
CDR3 protein: CASSEFQGQETQYF

J gene: TRBJ1-3
clone size: .
D gene: TRBD1
CDR3 length: 15
V gene: TRBV27
CDR3 DNA: TGTGCCAGCAGTTGGGGACAGGGACCTGGAAACACCATATATTTT
CDR3 protein: CASSWGQGPGNTIYF

J gene: TRBJ1-1
clone size: .
D gene: .
CDR3 length: 16
V gene: TRBV6-2/TRBV6-3
CDR3 DNA: TGTGCCAGCAATTCATATACAGGGCCCGGGAACACTGAAGCTTTCTTT
CDR3 protein: CASNSYTGPGNTEAFF

J gene: TRBJ1-2
clone size: few
D gene: .
CDR3 length: 13
V gene: TRBV12-3/TRBV12-4
CDR3 DNA: TGTGCCAGCAGTACGGGACCTACGTTGGGCTACACCTTC
CDR3 protein: CASSTGPTLGYTF

J gene: TRBJ2-3
clone size: .
D gene: TRBD2
CDR3 length: 16
V gene: TRBV9
CDR3 DNA: TGTGCCAGCATTCCAGCCGCCGGGGGGAGCACAGATACGCAGTATTTT
CDR3 protein: CASIPAAGGSTDTQYF

J gene: TRBJ2-7
clone size: .
D gene: TRBD2
CDR3 length: 16
V gene: TRBV6-2/TRBV6-3
CDR3 DNA: TGTGCCAGCAGTTCTAGCGGGAGGACCCCGAACTACGAGCAGTACTTC
CDR3 protein: CASSSSGRTPNYEQYF

J gene: TRBJ2-1
clone size: few
D gene: .
CDR3 length: 10
V gene: TRBV6-5
CDR3 DNA: TGTGCCAGTGGCCAGAATGAGCAGTTCTTC
CDR3 protein: CASGQNEQFF

J gene: TRBJ2-1
clone size: .
D gene: .
CDR3 length: 14
V gene: TRBV7-2
CDR3 DNA: TGTGCCAGCCTCAAGGACAGCTCCTACAACGAGCAGTTCTTC
CDR3 protein: CASLKDSSYNEQFF